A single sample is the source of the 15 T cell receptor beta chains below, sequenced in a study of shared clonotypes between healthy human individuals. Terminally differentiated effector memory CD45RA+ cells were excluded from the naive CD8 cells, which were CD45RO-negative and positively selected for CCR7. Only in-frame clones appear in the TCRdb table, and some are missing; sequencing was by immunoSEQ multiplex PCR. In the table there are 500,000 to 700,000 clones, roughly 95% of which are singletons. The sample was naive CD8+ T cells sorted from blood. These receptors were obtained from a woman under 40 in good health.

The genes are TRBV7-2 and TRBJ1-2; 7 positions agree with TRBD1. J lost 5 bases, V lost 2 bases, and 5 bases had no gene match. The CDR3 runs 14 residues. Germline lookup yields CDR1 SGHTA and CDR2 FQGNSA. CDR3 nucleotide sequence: TGTGCCAGCAGCTTAAGCGGGACAGATTATGGCTACACCTTC. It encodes CASSLSGTDYGYTF.

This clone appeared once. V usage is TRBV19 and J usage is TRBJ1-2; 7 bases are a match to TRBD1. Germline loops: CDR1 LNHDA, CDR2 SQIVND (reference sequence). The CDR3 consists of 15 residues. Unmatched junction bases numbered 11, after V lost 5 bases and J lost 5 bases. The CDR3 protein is CASSARGGGGYGYTF. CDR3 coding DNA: TGTGCCAGTAGTGCTCGAGGGGGCGGAGGGTATGGCTACACCTTC.

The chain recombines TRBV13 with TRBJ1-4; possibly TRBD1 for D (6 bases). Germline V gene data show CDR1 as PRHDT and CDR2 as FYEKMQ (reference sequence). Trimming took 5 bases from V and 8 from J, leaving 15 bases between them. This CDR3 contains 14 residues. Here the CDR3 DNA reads TGTGCCAGCAGCGTCAGGGGATTTGAGGAAAAACTGTTTTTT. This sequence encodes CASSVRGFEEKLFF.

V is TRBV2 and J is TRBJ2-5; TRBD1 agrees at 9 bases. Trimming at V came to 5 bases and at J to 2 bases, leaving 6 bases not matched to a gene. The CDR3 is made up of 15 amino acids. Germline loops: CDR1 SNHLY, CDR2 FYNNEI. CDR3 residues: CASSLGTGIQETQYF. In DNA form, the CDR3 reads TGTGCCAGCAGTCTAGGGACAGGGATTCAAGAGACCCAGTACTTC.

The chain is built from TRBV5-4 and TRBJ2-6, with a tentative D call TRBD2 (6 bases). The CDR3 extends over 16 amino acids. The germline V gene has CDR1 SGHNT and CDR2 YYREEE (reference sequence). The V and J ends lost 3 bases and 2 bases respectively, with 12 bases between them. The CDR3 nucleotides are TGTGCCAGCAGCTACGAAGGGAGGCCTGGGGCCAACGTCCTGACTTTC. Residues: CASSYEGRPGANVLTF.

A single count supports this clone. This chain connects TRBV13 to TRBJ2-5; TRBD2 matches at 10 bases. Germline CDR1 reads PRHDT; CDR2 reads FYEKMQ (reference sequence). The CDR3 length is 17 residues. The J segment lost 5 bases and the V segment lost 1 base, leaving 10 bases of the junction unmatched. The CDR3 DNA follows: TGTGCCAGCAGCTTAGTAGGGCTAGCGGGAGTGCAGGAGACCCAGTACTTC. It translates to CASSLVGLAGVQETQYF. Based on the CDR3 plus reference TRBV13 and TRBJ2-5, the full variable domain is AAGVIQSPRHLIKEKRETATLKCYPIPRHDTVYWYQQGPGQDPQFLISFYEKMQSDKGSIPDRFSAQQFSDYHSELNMSSLELGDSALYFCASSLVGLAGVQETQYFGPGTRLLVL.

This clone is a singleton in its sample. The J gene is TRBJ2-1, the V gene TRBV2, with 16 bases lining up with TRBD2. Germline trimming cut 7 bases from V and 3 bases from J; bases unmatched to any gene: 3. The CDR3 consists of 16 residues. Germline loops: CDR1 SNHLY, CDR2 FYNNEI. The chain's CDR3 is CASIGTSGGVYNEQFF. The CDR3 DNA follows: TGTGCCAGCATCGGGACTAGCGGGGGGGTCTACAATGAGCAGTTCTTC.

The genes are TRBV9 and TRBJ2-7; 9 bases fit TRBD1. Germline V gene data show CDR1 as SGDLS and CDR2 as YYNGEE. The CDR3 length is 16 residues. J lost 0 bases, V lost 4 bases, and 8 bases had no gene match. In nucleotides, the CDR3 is TGTGCCAGCAGCTTAACACAGGGGGCTCCCTCCTACGAGCAGTACTTC. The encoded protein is CASSLTQGAPSYEQYF.

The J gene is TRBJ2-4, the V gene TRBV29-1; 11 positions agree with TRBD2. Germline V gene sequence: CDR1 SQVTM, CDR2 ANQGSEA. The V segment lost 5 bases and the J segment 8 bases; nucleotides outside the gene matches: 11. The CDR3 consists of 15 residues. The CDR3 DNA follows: TGCAGCGTTAAGGGGCTAGCGGGAGGTTGGGACATTCAGTACTTC. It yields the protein CSVKGLAGGWDIQYF.

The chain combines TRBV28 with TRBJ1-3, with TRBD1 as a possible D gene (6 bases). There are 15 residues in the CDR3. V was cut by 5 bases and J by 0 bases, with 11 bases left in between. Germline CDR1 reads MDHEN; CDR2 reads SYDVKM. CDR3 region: CASSPTGYSGNTIYF. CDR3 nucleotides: TGTGCCAGCAGTCCTACAGGGTACTCTGGAAACACCATATATTTT.

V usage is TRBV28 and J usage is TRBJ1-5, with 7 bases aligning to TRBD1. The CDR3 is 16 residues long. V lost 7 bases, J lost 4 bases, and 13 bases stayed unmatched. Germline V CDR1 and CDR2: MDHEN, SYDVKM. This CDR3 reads CASTPLHTGDNQPQHF. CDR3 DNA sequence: TGTGCCAGCACCCCCCTTCATACAGGGGATAATCAGCCCCAGCATTTT.

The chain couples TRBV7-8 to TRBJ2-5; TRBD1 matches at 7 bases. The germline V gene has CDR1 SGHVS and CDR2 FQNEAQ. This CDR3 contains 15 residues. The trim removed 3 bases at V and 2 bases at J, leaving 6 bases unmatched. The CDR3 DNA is TGTGCCAGCAGCTTCAACAGGGGAACACAAGAGACCCAGTACTTC. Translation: CASSFNRGTQETQYF.

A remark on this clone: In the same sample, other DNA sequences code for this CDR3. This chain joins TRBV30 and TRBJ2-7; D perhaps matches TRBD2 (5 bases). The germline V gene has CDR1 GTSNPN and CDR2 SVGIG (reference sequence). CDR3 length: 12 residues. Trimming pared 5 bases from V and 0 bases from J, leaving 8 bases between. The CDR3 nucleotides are TGTGCCTGGCGGGGTAGCTCCTACGAGCAGTACTTC. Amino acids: CAWRGSSYEQYF.

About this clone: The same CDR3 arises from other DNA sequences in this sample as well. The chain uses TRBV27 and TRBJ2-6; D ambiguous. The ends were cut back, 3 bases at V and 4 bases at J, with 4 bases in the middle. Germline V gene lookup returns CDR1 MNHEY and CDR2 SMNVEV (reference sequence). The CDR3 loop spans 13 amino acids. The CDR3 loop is CASSFSGANVLTF. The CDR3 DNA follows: TGTGCCAGCAGTTTCTCCGGGGCCAACGTCCTGACTTTC.

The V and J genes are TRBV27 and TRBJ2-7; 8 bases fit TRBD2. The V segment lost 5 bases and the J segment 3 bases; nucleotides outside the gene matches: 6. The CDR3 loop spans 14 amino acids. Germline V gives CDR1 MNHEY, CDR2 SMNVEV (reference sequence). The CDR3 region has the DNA TGTGCCAGCAGTACGGGACTAGTAGGCTACGAGCAGTACTTC. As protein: CASSTGLVGYEQYF.